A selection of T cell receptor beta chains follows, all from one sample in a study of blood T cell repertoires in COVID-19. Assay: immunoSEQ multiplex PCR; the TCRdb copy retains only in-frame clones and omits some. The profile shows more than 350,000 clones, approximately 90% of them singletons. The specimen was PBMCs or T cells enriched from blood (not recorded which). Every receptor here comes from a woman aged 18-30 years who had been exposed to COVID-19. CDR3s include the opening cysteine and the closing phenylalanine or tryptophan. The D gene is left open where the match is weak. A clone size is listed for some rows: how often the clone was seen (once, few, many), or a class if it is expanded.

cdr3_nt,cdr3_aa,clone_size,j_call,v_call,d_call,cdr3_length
TGTGCCAGCAGCGTGGGAGCCCGGACTAGCGTGGATGAGCAGTTCTTC,CASSVGARTSVDEQFF,NA,TRBJ2-1,TRBV9,TRBD2,16
TGTGCCAGCTCTTGGGGCGGGGGCACCGGGGAGCTGTTTTTT,CASSWGGGTGELFF,NA,TRBJ2-2,TRBV7-3,TRBD2,14
TGCGCCAGCAGCCCTGGGACAGCCGGGCAGCCCCAGCATTTT,CASSPGTAGQPQHF,NA,TRBJ1-5,TRBV4-3,TRBD1,14
TGTGCCAGCAGCGCGGACAGGGTGAGTTGTGCTAATTCCTACAATGAGCAGTTCTTC,CASSADRVSCANSYNEQFF,NA,TRBJ2-1,TRBV21-1,NA,19
TGTGCCAGCAGCCCAACTAGCGGTGGAGGGGAGACCCAGTACTTC,CASSPTSGGGETQYF,NA,TRBJ2-5,TRBV3-1/TRBV3-2,TRBD2,15
TGCGCCAGCAGCCCAACCGGGACATACAATGAGCAGTTCTTC,CASSPTGTYNEQFF,NA,TRBJ2-1,TRBV4-1,NA,14
TGTGCCACCGCAAGGGGCAGTGCCTACGAGCAGTACTTC,CATARGSAYEQYF,NA,TRBJ2-7,TRBV27,NA,13
TGTGCCAGCAGCCCGGGACTAGCGGCAGATACGCAGTATTTT,CASSPGLAADTQYF,once,TRBJ2-3,TRBV5-6,TRBD2,14
TGTGCCAGCCGGGACAGGTTAATGGTAGATACGCAGTATTTT,CASRDRLMVDTQYF,few,TRBJ2-3,TRBV6-5,TRBD1,14
TGTGCCAGCAGCCAAGTAGCCACCGGGGAGCTGTTTTTT,CASSQVATGELFF,NA,TRBJ2-2,TRBV3-1/TRBV3-2,NA,13
TGTGCCAGAAATGACAGGGGGCATTGGGATCAGCCCCAGCATTTT,CARNDRGHWDQPQHF,once,TRBJ1-5,TRBV19,TRBD1,15
TGCGCCAGCAGTGAGAGGACAGACTATGGCTACACCTTC,CASSERTDYGYTF,NA,TRBJ1-2,TRBV10-1,NA,13
TGCGCCAGCAGCCAAGATCTAGCGGGAAGGCTCTACGAGCAGTACTTC,CASSQDLAGRLYEQYF,NA,TRBJ2-7,TRBV4-1,TRBD2,16